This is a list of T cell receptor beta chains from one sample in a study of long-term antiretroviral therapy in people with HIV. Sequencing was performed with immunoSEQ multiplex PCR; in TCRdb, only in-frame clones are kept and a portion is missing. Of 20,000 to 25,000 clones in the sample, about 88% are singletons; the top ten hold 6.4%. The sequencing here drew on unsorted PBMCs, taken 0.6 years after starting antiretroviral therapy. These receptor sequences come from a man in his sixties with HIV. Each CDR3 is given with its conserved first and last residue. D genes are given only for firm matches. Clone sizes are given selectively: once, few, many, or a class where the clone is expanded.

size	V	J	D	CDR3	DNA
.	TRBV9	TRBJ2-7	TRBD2	CASSVAAGAYEQYF	TGTGCCAGCAGCGTAGCAGCGGGGGCCTACGAGCAGTACTTC
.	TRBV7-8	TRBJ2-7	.	CASSLIGSYAYEQYF	TGTGCCAGCAGCTTAATTGGTAGTTATGCATACGAGCAGTACTTC
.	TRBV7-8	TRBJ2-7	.	CASSLVDGGHEQYF	TGTGCCAGCAGCTTAGTTGACGGGGGCCACGAGCAGTACTTC
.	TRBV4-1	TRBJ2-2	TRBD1	CASSQIGTEDTNTGELFF	TGCGCCAGCAGCCAAATCGGGACAGAAGATACGAACACCGGGGAGCTGTTTTTT
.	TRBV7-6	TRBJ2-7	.	CASSLGPNYEQYF	TGTGCCAGCAGCTTAGGGCCTAACTACGAGCAGTACTTC
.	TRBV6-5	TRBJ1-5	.	CASSYSYNSNQPQHF	TGTGCCAGCAGTTACTCATATAATAGCAATCAGCCCCAGCATTTT
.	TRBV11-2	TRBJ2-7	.	CASRKVAYEQYF	TGTGCCAGCAGGAAGGTAGCCTACGAGCAGTACTTC
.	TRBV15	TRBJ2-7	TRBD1	CATSRERQGGVNEQYF	TGTGCCACCAGCAGAGAACGACAGGGTGGGGTTAACGAGCAGTACTTC
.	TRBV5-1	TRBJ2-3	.	CASSFYTDTQYF	TGCGCCAGCAGCTTTTACACAGATACGCAGTATTTT
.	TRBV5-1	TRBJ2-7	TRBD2	CASSLALQRGLADTLSYEQYF	TGCGCCAGCAGCTTGGCCCTACAACGGGGACTAGCGGACACCCTCTCCTACGAGCAGTACTTC
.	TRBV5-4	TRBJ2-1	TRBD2	CASSLGLAGGAGFF	TGTGCCAGCAGCTTGGGACTAGCGGGAGGTGCGGGGTTCTTC
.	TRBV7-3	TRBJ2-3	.	CASSFTSTGDTQYF	TGTGCCAGCAGCTTTACTAGCACGGGAGATACGCAGTATTTT
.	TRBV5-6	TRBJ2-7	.	CASSQNSYEQYF	TGTGCCAGCAGCCAAAACTCCTACGAGCAGTACTTC
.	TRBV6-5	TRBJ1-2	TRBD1	CASSYSGQGPVGYTF	TGTGCCAGCAGTTACTCTGGACAGGGGCCCGTGGGCTACACCTTC
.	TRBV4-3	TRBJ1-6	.	CASSLDRAGTGGDSPLHF	TGCGCCAGCAGCCTAGATAGGGCGGGAACAGGAGGTGATTCACCCCTCCACTTT
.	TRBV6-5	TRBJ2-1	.	CASSPPGLDEQFF	TGTGCCAGCAGTCCTCCGGGACTCGATGAGCAGTTCTTC
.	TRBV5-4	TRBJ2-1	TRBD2	CASSHLAGEEAEQFF	TGTGCCAGCAGCCATTTAGCGGGAGAGGAAGCGGAGCAGTTCTTC
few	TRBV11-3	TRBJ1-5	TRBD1	CASDPRRGPGQPQHF	TGTGCCAGCGACCCAAGGAGGGGGCCAGGTCAGCCCCAGCATTTT
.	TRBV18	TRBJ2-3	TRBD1	CASSPDRASTDTQYF	TGTGCCAGCTCACCTGACAGGGCTAGCACAGATACGCAGTATTTT
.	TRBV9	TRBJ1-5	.	CASSVGDPNQPQHF	TGTGCCAGCAGCGTAGGGGACCCCAATCAGCCCCAGCATTTT
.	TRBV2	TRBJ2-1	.	CASSGLGGLYNEQFF	TGTGCCAGCAGTGGTCTGGGGGGCCTTTACAATGAGCAGTTCTTC
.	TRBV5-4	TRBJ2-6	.	CASSLALGTGANVLTF	TGTGCCAGCAGCTTGGCCTTGGGGACCGGGGCCAACGTCCTGACTTTC
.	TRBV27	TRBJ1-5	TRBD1	CASSERQGFQPQHF	TGTGCCAGCAGTGAAAGACAGGGGTTTCAGCCCCAGCATTTT
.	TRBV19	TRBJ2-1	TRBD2	CASSTSGSSYNEQFF	TGTGCCAGTAGTACTAGCGGGAGTTCCTACAATGAGCAGTTCTTC
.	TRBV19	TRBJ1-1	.	CASTPRGSQGDAEAFF	TGTGCCAGTACCCCACGGGGGAGTCAGGGCGACGCTGAAGCTTTCTTT
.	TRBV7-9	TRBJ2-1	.	CASSFDLLEQFF	TGTGCCAGCAGCTTCGACCTTCTGGAGCAGTTCTTC
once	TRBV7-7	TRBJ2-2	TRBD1	CASSLAGGLNTGELFF	TGTGCTAGCAGCTTAGCAGGGGGCCTGAACACCGGGGAGCTGTTTTTT
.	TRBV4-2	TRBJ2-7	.	CASSQDLEETFNYEQYF	TGTGCCAGCAGCCAAGATCTCGAAGAAACTTTTAACTACGAGCAGTACTTC
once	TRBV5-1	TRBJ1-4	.	CASSRGRESHEKLFF	TGCGCCAGCAGCCGCGGCAGGGAGTCACATGAAAAACTGTTTTTT
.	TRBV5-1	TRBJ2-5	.	CASRQGTETQYF	TGCGCCAGCAGACAAGGGACAGAGACCCAGTACTTC
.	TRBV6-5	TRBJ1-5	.	CASRRYPEGNQPQHF	TGTGCCAGCAGACGGTACCCGGAGGGCAATCAGCCCCAGCATTTT
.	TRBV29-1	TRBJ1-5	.	CSGARPPDQPQHF	TGCAGCGGGGCGAGACCCCCAGATCAGCCCCAGCATTTT
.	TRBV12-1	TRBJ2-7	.	CASSFRGLAVGEQYF	TGTGCCAGCAGCTTTCGGGGACTAGCGGTCGGGGAGCAGTACTTC
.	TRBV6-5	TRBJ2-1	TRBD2	CASSWGGDEQFF	TGTGCCAGCAGCTGGGGGGGGGATGAGCAGTTCTTC
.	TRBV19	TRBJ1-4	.	CASSILEDSEKLFF	TGTGCCAGTAGTATACTTGAAGATAGCGAAAAACTGTTTTTT
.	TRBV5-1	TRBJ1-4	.	CASSLGPTNEKLFF	TGCGCCAGCAGCTTGGGGCCAACTAATGAAAAACTGTTTTTT
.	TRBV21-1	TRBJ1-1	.	CASSKPAPGGEAFF	TGTGCCAGCAGCAAACCCGCCCCTGGGGGTGAAGCTTTCTTT